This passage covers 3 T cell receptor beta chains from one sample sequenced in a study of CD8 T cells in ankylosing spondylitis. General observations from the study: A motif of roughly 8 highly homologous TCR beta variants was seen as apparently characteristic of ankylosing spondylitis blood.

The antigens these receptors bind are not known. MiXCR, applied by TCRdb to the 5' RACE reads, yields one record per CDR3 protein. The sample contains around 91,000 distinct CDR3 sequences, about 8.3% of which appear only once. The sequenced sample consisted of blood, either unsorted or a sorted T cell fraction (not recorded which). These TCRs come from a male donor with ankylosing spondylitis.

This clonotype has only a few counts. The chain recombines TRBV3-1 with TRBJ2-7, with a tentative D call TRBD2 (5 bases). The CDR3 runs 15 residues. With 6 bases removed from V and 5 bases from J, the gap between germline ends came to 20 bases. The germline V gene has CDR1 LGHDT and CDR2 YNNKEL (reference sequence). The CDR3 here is CASSYGVALMDEQYF. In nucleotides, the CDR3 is TGTGCCAGCAGTTACGGGGTGGCCTTAATGGACGAGCAGTACTTC.

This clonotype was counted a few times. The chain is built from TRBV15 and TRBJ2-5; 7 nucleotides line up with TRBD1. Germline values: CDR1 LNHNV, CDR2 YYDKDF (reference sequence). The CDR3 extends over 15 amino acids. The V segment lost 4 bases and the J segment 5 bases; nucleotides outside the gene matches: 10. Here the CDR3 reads CATSIGTVPGETQYF. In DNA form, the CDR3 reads TGTGCCACCAGCATAGGGACAGTGCCGGGCGAGACCCAGTACTTC.

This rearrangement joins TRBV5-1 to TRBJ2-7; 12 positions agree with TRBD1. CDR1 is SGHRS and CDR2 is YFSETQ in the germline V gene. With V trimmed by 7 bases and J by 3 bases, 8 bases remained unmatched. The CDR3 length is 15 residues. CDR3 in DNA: TGCGCCAGCGGTTCTGGGACAGGGGGCCTCTACGAGCAGTACTTC. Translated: CASGSGTGGLYEQYF.